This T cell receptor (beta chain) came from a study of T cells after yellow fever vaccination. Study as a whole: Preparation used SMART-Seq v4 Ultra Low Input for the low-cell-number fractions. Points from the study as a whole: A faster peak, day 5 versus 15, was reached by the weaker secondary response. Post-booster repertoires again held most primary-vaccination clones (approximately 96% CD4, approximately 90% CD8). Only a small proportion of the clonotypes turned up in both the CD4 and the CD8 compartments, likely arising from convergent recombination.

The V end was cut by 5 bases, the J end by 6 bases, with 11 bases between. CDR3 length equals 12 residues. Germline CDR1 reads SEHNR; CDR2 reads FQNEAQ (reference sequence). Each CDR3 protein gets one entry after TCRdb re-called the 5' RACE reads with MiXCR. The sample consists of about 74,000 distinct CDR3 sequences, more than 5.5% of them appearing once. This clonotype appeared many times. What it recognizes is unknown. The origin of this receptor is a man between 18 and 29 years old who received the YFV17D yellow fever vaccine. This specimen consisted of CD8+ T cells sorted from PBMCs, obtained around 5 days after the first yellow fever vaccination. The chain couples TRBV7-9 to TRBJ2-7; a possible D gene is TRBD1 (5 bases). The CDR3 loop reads CASSRQFSEQYF. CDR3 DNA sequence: TGTGCCAGCAGCCGACAGTTTAGCGAGCAGTACTTC.